These 16 T cell receptor beta chains were all obtained from the same sample, sequenced in a study of regulatory T cells in long-lasting Graves disease. Time point specified: persistent/refractory GD, antithyroid drugs over 5 years with positive TRAb. Extracted RNA from PBMCs served as the source of the TCR library. Arm-PCR of CDR3 regions with iRepertoire HTBI primers generated TCR beta libraries. MiXCR, run by TCRdb on the multiplex PCR reads, gives a single entry per CDR3 protein. Of 400,000 to 600,000 distinct CDR3 sequences detected, around a fifth appear once; the ten largest clones hold roughly 6.9%. The sequences come from peripheral blood mononuclear cells (PBMCs), collected when the disease was refractory, from a patient treated with antithyroid drugs. These receptors all stem from a female donor with Graves disease.

Only a few counts were recorded for this clonotype. The chain carries TRBV12-3 or TRBV12-4 and TRBJ2-1; 9 nucleotides agree with TRBD1. Trimming took 5 bases from V and 8 from J; bases not matched to a gene: 13. The length of the CDR3 is 16 residues. The CDR3 region has the DNA TGTGCCAGCAGTCCCCTTCGGGGGACAGGGAGGTATGAGCAGTTCTTC. This codes for CASSPLRGTGRYEQFF.

The chain is built from TRBV7-8 and TRBJ2-3, with D unresolved. Germline values: CDR1 SGHVS, CDR2 FQNEAQ. This CDR3 region has 13 residues. Trimming took off 4 bases at V and 6 bases at J, with 11 bases between the two ends. The CDR3 nucleotides are TGTGCCAGCAGCTCCTTACAGAAGGATACGCAGTATTTT. It yields the protein CASSSLQKDTQYF.

This clonotype was seen at least ten times. The chain combines TRBV28 with TRBJ1-6; D remains unclear. CDR3 size: 13 residues. Between the trimmed V and J ends, which lost 8 bases and 10 bases, there was a span of 15 bases. The germline V gene has CDR1 MDHEN and CDR2 SYDVKM. This CDR3 is CASLSPSGSPLHF. CDR3 DNA sequence: TGTGCCAGCTTATCCCCCTCGGGGTCACCCCTCCACTTT.

In its sample, this clonotype was seen many times. Written as DNA, the CDR3 is TGTGCCAGCAGTCCTCAGACAGCCTCCTACGAGCAGTACTTC. Residues: CASSPQTASYEQYF. The gene calls are TRBV28 and TRBJ2-7; D might be TRBD1 (5 bases). The CDR3 is made up of 14 amino acids. V lost 5 bases to trimming and J lost 0 bases, with 11 bases between them. The germline CDR1 and CDR2 sequences are MDHEN and SYDVKM.

This clonotype was seen ten or more times. The rearrangement joins TRBV6-1 to TRBJ1-5; D not resolved. V shed 6 bases and J shed 1 base, with 13 bases lying between them. Germline V gene lookup returns CDR1 MNHNS and CDR2 SASEGT. This CDR3 region has 15 residues. CDR3 nucleotides: TGTGCCAGCAGCCAAATGGACGCCAGCAATCAGCCCCAGCATTTT. Amino acids: CASSQMDASNQPQHF.

This clonotype was counted ten times or more. This rearrangement joins TRBV20-1 to TRBJ2-7; D is unclear. The CDR3 runs 15 residues. V lost 4 bases and J lost 3, with 19 bases in between. From germline, CDR1 is DFQATT and CDR2 SNEGSKA (reference sequence). CDR3 amino acids: CSATADTEINYEQYF. In nucleotides, the CDR3 is TGCAGTGCTACAGCAGACACGGAGATCAACTACGAGCAGTACTTC.

The chain couples TRBV4-1 to TRBJ2-3; TRBD1 might be the D (5 bases). Looked up from germline, CDR1 is MGHRA and CDR2 is YSYEKL. This CDR3 comprises 16 residues. V gave up 1 base and J gave up 3 bases, with 14 bases separating them. CDR3 residues: CASSQAPGFVTDTQYF. In DNA form, the CDR3 reads TGCGCCAGCAGCCAAGCCCCAGGGTTTGTGACAGATACGCAGTATTTT.

A few counts support this clonotype. The rearrangement joins TRBV3-1 to TRBJ2-6, with 7 bases matching TRBD1. V gave up 0 bases and J gave up 4 bases; unmatched junction bases: 6. CDR1 is LGHDT, CDR2 YNNKEL, per germline (reference sequence). The CDR3 loop spans 17 amino acids. CDR3 DNA: TGTGCCAGCAGCCAAGATGAGAGGGGGCAAGGGGCCAACGTCCTGACTTTC. Translation gives CASSQDERGQGANVLTF. Full variable domain (remainder filled in from reference TRBV3-1 and TRBJ2-6): DTAVSQTPKYLVTQMGNDKSIKCEQNLGHDTMYWYKQDSKKFLKIMFSYNNKELIINETVPNRFSPKSPDKAHLNLHINSLELGDSAVYFCASSQDERGQGANVLTFGAGSRLTVL.

This clonotype was counted ten times or more. The chain carries TRBV11-2 and TRBJ1-1; D might be TRBD1 (6 bases). V was shortened by 1 base and J by 4 bases, with 16 bases between the two germline ends. The CDR3 contains 16 residues. Germline V gene data show CDR1 as SGHAT and CDR2 as FQNNGV. The CDR3 DNA reads as TGTGCCAGCAGCTTAGGATGGGGGGGAGGGGGCACTGAAGCTTTCTTT. Amino acid sequence: CASSLGWGGGGTEAFF. Full variable domain (outside the CDR3, taken from reference TRBV11-2 and TRBJ1-1): EAGVAQSPRYKIIEKRQSVAFWCNPISGHATLYWYQQILGQGPKLLIQFQNNGVVDDSQLPKDRFSAERLKGVDSTLKIQPAKLEDSAVYLCASSLGWGGGGTEAFFGQGTRLTVV.

This clonotype was detected only a few times. The J gene is TRBJ1-2, the V gene TRBV14; D ambiguous. CDR1 and CDR2 (germline): SGHDN, FVKESK. The CDR3 contains 12 residues. Trimming shortened V by 2 bases and J by 3 bases, and 4 bases separated the two germline ends. The CDR3 is CASSQPDYGYTF. CDR3 coding DNA: TGTGCCAGCAGCCAACCGGACTATGGCTACACCTTC.

There are a few counts of this clonotype. The rearrangement uses TRBV3-1 and TRBJ1-1, with a possible D match to TRBD1 (5 bases). V was clipped by 1 base and J by 4 bases, with 13 bases between them. CDR1 LGHDT and CDR2 YNNKEL come from the germline V gene (reference sequence). This CDR3 contains 15 residues. The CDR3 here is CASSQVAYGATEAFF. DNA for the CDR3: TGTGCCAGCAGCCAAGTTGCCTACGGGGCCACTGAAGCTTTCTTT. The entire variable domain, with the rest obtained from reference TRBV3-1 and TRBJ1-1, is as follows: DTAVSQTPKYLVTQMGNDKSIKCEQNLGHDTMYWYKQDSKKFLKIMFSYNNKELIINETVPNRFSPKSPDKAHLNLHINSLELGDSAVYFCASSQVAYGATEAFFGQGTRLTVV.

This clonotype was observed many times. This rearrangement joins TRBV28 to TRBJ2-7, with 13 nucleotides matching TRBD2. After removal of 8 bases from V and 0 bases from J, the junction contained 13 bases not matched to a gene. Germline-derived CDR1 and CDR2 are MDHEN and SYDVKM. The CDR3 spans 18 residues. The CDR3 DNA reads TGTGCCAGCCATGCAGTTGGGACTAGCGGGAAATACTCCTACGAGCAGTACTTC. As protein: CASHAVGTSGKYSYEQYF.

This clonotype was counted ten times or more. This chain joins TRBV19 and TRBJ2-5; 15 bases map to TRBD2. The ends lost 5 bases at V and 4 bases at J; junction bases unmatched: 11. This CDR3 is built from 18 residues. Germline assignment: CDR1 LNHDA and CDR2 SQIVND (reference sequence). DNA for the CDR3: TGTGCCAGTAGTTTGGGACTAGCGGGAGGCGGGGGTGGAGAGACCCAGTACTTC. Encoded protein: CASSLGLAGGGGGETQYF. Variable domain in full (rest from reference TRBV19 and TRBJ2-5): DGGITQSPKYLFRKEGQNVTLSCEQNLNHDAMYWYRQDPGQGLRLIYYSQIVNDFQKGDIAEGYSVSREKKESFPLTVTSAQKNPTAFYLCASSLGLAGGGGGETQYFGPGTRLLVL.

This clonotype was counted ten times or more. The gene calls are TRBV12-3 or TRBV12-4 and TRBJ1-5, with D possibly being TRBD1 (6 bases). The CDR3 length is 13 residues. Trimming stripped 3 bases from V and 7 bases from J, with 10 bases between. CDR3 DNA: TGTGCCAGCAGTTTGTGGGGGGGCCAGCCCCAGCATTTT. Translated: CASSLWGGQPQHF.

J is TRBJ2-2 and V is TRBV12-3 or TRBV12-4, with D possibly matching TRBD2 (6 bases). The CDR3 has 15 amino acids. V was cut by 3 bases and J by 4 bases, with 12 bases left in between. DNA of the CDR3: TGTGCCAGCAGTTTCGTGACTAGTGGCACCGGGGAGCTGTTTTTT. Encoded protein: CASSFVTSGTGELFF.

This rearrangement joins TRBV28 to TRBJ2-7; TRBD1 or TRBD2 may be the D gene (5 bases each). Trimming took 7 bases from V and 3 from J, leaving 28 bases between them. CDR3 length: 18 amino acids. From germline, CDR1 is MDHEN and CDR2 SYDVKM. The CDR3 DNA follows: TGTGCCAGCATTCCCCCAGGGCCCCCCGGGGTGGGGCACTACGAGCAGTACTTC. Protein: CASIPPGPPGVGHYEQYF.